Following are 24 T cell receptor beta chains from one sample sequenced in a study of blood T cell repertoires in COVID-19. Clones were sequenced by immunoSEQ multiplex PCR, and TCRdb holds only the in-frame ones, with some missing. The sample includes around 300,000 clones, 86% of them seen just once. The sample taken for sequencing was peripheral blood. These receptors originate from a woman in her sixties or seventies with COVID-19, enrolled during active disease.

The chain couples TRBV5-5 to TRBJ1-1, with D maybe TRBD1 (6 bases). This CDR3 comprises 14 residues. Germline V gene lookup returns CDR1 SGHKS and CDR2 YYEKEE (reference sequence). Trimming took 2 bases from V and 5 from J, leaving 13 bases between them. The CDR3 DNA reads as TGTGCCAGCAGCTTCAACCTACAGGGAACTGAAGCTTTCTTT. It encodes CASSFNLQGTEAFF.

This clone was detected only a few times. J is TRBJ2-7 and V is TRBV11-2; possible D gene TRBD2, 5 bases. The CDR3 has 14 residues. V shed 5 bases and J shed 1 base, with 12 bases lying between them. From germline, CDR1 is SGHAT and CDR2 FQNNGV. CDR3 sequence: CASSPGLHSYEQYF. The CDR3, as DNA: TGTGCCAGCAGCCCTGGACTCCATTCCTACGAGCAGTACTTC.

The chain employs TRBV27 and TRBJ1-4; D is perhaps TRBD1 (5 bases). This CDR3 region has 14 residues. V dropped 3 bases and J dropped 0 bases, with 5 bases sitting between them. Germline lookup yields CDR1 MNHEY and CDR2 SMNVEV (reference sequence). The CDR3 spells CASSLTATNEKLFF. DNA of the CDR3: TGTGCCAGCAGTTTGACAGCAACTAATGAAAAACTGTTTTTT.

The gene calls are TRBV4-3 and TRBJ2-7; 12 positions agree with TRBD2. The germline gives CDR1 LGHNA, CDR2 YSLEER. After removal of 0 bases from V and 4 bases from J, the junction contained 10 bases not matched to a gene. The CDR3 extends over 18 amino acids. Here the CDR3 reads CASSQDRSALAGGYEQYF. DNA for the CDR3: TGCGCCAGCAGCCAAGATAGGTCGGCGCTAGCGGGGGGGTACGAGCAGTACTTC.

This clone was seen a few times. V usage is TRBV9 and J usage is TRBJ1-1; 7 nucleotides line up with TRBD1. With V trimmed by 3 bases and J by 1 base, 3 bases remained unmatched. Germline V gives CDR1 SGDLS, CDR2 YYNGEE. The CDR3 sequence is 14 residues long. This CDR3 is CASSGGTENTEAFF. The DNA for the CDR3 is TGTGCCAGCAGCGGGGGGACAGAGAACACTGAAGCTTTCTTT. The variable domain in full, completed from reference TRBV9 and TRBJ1-1, reads DSGVTQTPKHLITATGQRVTLRCSPRSGDLSVYWYQQSLDQGLQFLIQYYNGEERAKGNILERFSAQQFPDLHSELNLSSLELGDSALYFCASSGGTENTEAFFGQGTRLTVV.

The V and J genes are TRBV6-5 and TRBJ2-7; maybe TRBD1 (6 bases). Germline V lookup: CDR1 MNHEY, CDR2 SVGAGI. The V gene lost 6 bases and the J gene lost 1 base, with 13 bases spanning the gap. The CDR3 spans 14 residues. The CDR3 DNA reads TGTGCCAGCAGACGGACGGGGACATCCTACGAGCAGTACTTC. Translation: CASRRTGTSYEQYF.

The J gene is TRBJ2-1, the V gene TRBV5-1; D is uncertain. Trimming stripped 4 bases from V and 6 bases from J, with 11 bases between. The CDR3 is 13 residues long. Germline V gene lookup returns CDR1 SGHRS and CDR2 YFSETQ. The CDR3: CASSPETGNEQFF. The CDR3 region has the DNA TGCGCCAGCAGCCCCGAGACTGGCAATGAGCAGTTCTTC.

The rearrangement links TRBV7-9 to TRBJ1-6; D gene unclear. CDR3 length: 13 amino acids. The germline CDR1 and CDR2 sequences are SEHNR and FQNEAQ (reference sequence). V was trimmed by 8 bases and J by 10 bases, leaving 15 bases between them. The CDR3 sequence: CASRPFGGSPLHF. CDR3 coding DNA: TGTGCCAGCCGCCCTTTTGGAGGGTCACCCCTCCACTTT.

This chain joins TRBV4-3 and TRBJ2-5; no clear D. The CDR3 runs 16 residues. Germline V lookup: CDR1 LGHNA, CDR2 YSLEER. V dropped 1 base and J dropped 2 bases, with 14 bases sitting between them. Written as DNA, the CDR3 is TGCGCCAGCAGCCAAGGTCGGCAGGAAGATCAAGAGACCCAGTACTTC. Translating it yields CASSQGRQEDQETQYF.

The chain combines TRBV5-1 with TRBJ2-7; TRBD1 aligns across 12 bases. Trimming took 4 bases from V and 2 from J; bases not matched to a gene: 4. The CDR3 runs 15 residues. The germline CDR1 and CDR2 sequences are SGHRS and YFSETQ. The DNA of the CDR3 is TGCGCCAGCAGCCTCCGGGACAGGGGGCCCTACGAGCAGTACTTC. Protein: CASSLRDRGPYEQYF.

The rearrangement links TRBV27 to TRBJ2-1; the D is unclear. V was shortened by 3 bases and J by 5 bases, with 8 bases between the two germline ends. Germline CDR1 reads MNHEY; CDR2 reads SMNVEV (reference sequence). The CDR3 runs 13 residues. Here the CDR3 reads CASSLRQNNEQFF. In DNA, the CDR3 is TGTGCCAGCAGTTTGAGGCAGAACAATGAGCAGTTCTTC.

J is TRBJ1-2 and V is TRBV11-2; no clear D gene. The V end lost 2 bases, the J end lost 6 bases, and 7 bases lay between the germline ends. The CDR3 runs 12 residues. Per germline, CDR1 SGHAT and CDR2 FQNNGV. The CDR3 loop reads CASSLSGNGYTF. As DNA, the CDR3 is TGTGCCAGCAGCTTATCGGGAAATGGCTACACCTTC.

This chain joins TRBV5-6 and TRBJ2-7; 7 nucleotides match TRBD1. The V and J ends lost 4 bases and 2 bases, in that order; junction bases with no gene match: 9. Germline assignment: CDR1 SGHDT and CDR2 YYEEEE. The CDR3 spans 15 residues. The CDR3 is CASSRYTGDTYEQYF. The CDR3, as DNA: TGTGCCAGCAGCAGGTATACAGGGGATACCTACGAGCAGTACTTC. Looking up the rest from reference TRBV5-6 and TRBJ2-7 gives the full variable domain: DAGVTQSPTHLIKTRGQQVTLRCSPKSGHDTVSWYQQALGQGPQFIFQYYEEEERQRGNFPDRFSGHQFPNYSSELNVNALLLGDSALYLCASSRYTGDTYEQYFGPGTRLTVT.

This chain joins TRBV7-2 and TRBJ1-1, with TRBD1 as a possible D gene (5 bases). Looked up from germline, CDR1 is SGHTA and CDR2 is FQGNSA. The CDR3 is made up of 15 amino acids. V shed 1 base and J shed 1 base, with 10 bases lying between them. Here the CDR3 reads CASSLGFQGNTEAFF. In nucleotides, the CDR3 is TGTGCCAGCAGCTTAGGATTCCAGGGGAACACTGAAGCTTTCTTT.

V usage is TRBV7-9 and J usage is TRBJ2-6; maybe TRBD1 (5 bases). The V end lost 2 bases, the J end lost 0 bases, and 17 bases lay between the germline ends. The germline V gene encodes CDR1 SEHNR and CDR2 FQNEAQ (reference sequence). This CDR3 has 19 amino acids. Here the CDR3 DNA reads TGTGCCAGCAGCTTATCCCCGAGACTCCAGGGCTCTGGGGCCAACGTCCTGACTTTC. Protein product: CASSLSPRLQGSGANVLTF.

The chain is built from TRBV2 and TRBJ2-7; 7 bases are shared with TRBD1. Germline lookup yields CDR1 SNHLY and CDR2 FYNNEI. V gave up 8 bases and J gave up 0 bases; unmatched junction bases: 7. The CDR3 is 14 residues long. CDR3 residues: CASLKGAPSYEQYF. The CDR3 nucleotides are TGTGCCAGCCTTAAGGGGGCTCCCTCCTACGAGCAGTACTTC.

V usage is TRBV7-2 and J usage is TRBJ2-7, with 8 bases that match TRBD2. Germline assignment: CDR1 SGHTA and CDR2 FQGNSA. J gave up 0 bases and V 7 bases, and 5 bases lay outside the gene matches. The CDR3 runs 14 residues. The CDR3 nucleotides are TGTGCCAGCAACGCGGGGGGCCCCTCCTACGAGCAGTACTTC. Protein sequence: CASNAGGPSYEQYF.

V gene TRBV19 combines with J gene TRBJ2-5; 7 nucleotides align to TRBD2. Germline V lookup: CDR1 LNHDA, CDR2 SQIVND (reference sequence). This CDR3 has 11 amino acids. Trimming at V came to 5 bases and at J to 14 bases, leaving 8 bases not matched to a gene. This chain's CDR3 is CASSPGLGTYF. In DNA, the CDR3 is TGTGCCAGTAGTCCAGGACTAGGAACTTACTTC. Supplemented by reference TRBV19 and TRBJ2-5, the full variable domain reads DGGITQSPKYLFRKEGQNVTLSCEQNLNHDAMYWYRQDPGQGLRLIYYSQIVNDFQKGDIAEGYSVSREKKESFPLTVTSAQKNPTAFYLCASSPGLGTYFGPGTRLLVL.

The chain recombines TRBV19 with TRBJ1-1; D is ambiguous. V gave up 8 bases and J gave up 1 base, with 11 bases separating them. The germline gives CDR1 LNHDA, CDR2 SQIVND (reference sequence). This CDR3 is built from 13 residues. CDR3 bases: TGTGCCAGTTTAGGGAGCGGGAACACTGAAGCTTTCTTT. It specifies CASLGSGNTEAFF.

The V gene is TRBV7-8, the J gene TRBJ2-2; a weak D match, TRBD2 (7 bases). Trimming stripped 1 base from V and 4 bases from J, with 13 bases between. Per germline, CDR1 SGHVS and CDR2 FQNEAQ. The CDR3 totals 16 residues. CDR3 protein: CASSLVGGGVTGELFF. Written as DNA, the CDR3 is TGTGCCAGCAGCTTAGTCGGCGGGGGCGTCACCGGGGAGCTGTTTTTT.

The V call is TRBV29-1, the J call TRBJ1-1; TRBD1 agrees at 9 bases. The CDR3 sequence is 13 residues long. J gave up 3 bases and V 5 bases, and 4 bases lay outside the gene matches. Germline CDR1 SQVTM, CDR2 ANQGSEA. This CDR3 reads CSVSWTGDTEAFF. The CDR3 DNA is TGCAGCGTTAGTTGGACAGGGGACACTGAAGCTTTCTTT.

This sequence joins TRBV30 and TRBJ2-4; tentatively, D is TRBD2 (5 bases). Between the trimmed V and J ends, which lost 0 bases and 7 bases, there was a span of 13 bases. The CDR3 covers 14 residues. The germline gives CDR1 GTSNPN, CDR2 SVGIG (reference sequence). In DNA, the CDR3 is TGTGCCTGGAGTGTACCGGGATTGAAGAACATTCAGTACTTC. It specifies CAWSVPGLKNIQYF.

This clone was recorded only once. The chain carries TRBV6-6 and TRBJ2-1; 9 bases match TRBD1. This CDR3 contains 15 residues. Trimming at V came to 6 bases and at J to 8 bases, leaving 11 bases not matched to a gene. Per the germline V gene, CDR1 is MNHNY and CDR2 is SVGAGI (reference sequence). CDR3 sequence reads: CASRHGGQGLDEQFF. CDR3 DNA sequence: TGTGCCAGCAGACATGGGGGACAGGGTCTCGATGAGCAGTTCTTC.

This clone appeared a few times. The V call is TRBV27, the J call TRBJ1-5; 10 nucleotides align to TRBD1. Germline-derived CDR1 and CDR2 are MNHEY and SMNVEV (reference sequence). The CDR3 length is 15 residues. The V gene end was trimmed by 5 bases and the J gene end by 3 bases; junction bases not matched to a gene: 4. CDR3 DNA sequence: TGTGCCAGCAGTGGGACAGGGGCAAACAATCAGCCCCAGCATTTT. The encoded protein is CASSGTGANNQPQHF.